This record concerns one TCR beta chain sequence. The antigen remains undetermined. V was clipped by 1 base and J by 2 bases; unmatched bases: 9. CDR1 is LGHNA and CDR2 is YSLEER in the germline V gene. CDR3 length: 18 residues. This sample was included in a study of T cell repertoires in cytomegalovirus infection. Study in general: Selected CMV epitopes included recently identified HLA-C-restricted ones as well as well-studied HLA-B-restricted ones. Evidence of both CMV infection and a matching HLA type came from public TCR beta signatures.

Study conclusions and caveats: There were carriers of CMV plus the relevant HLA, and cumulative public TCR beta family frequency identified them.

TCRdb passed the reads through MiXCR, listing each CDR3 protein once. The top ten clones hold around 48% of a sample with some 590,000 distinct CDR3 sequences, approximately 40% of them seen once. This sample comprised cultured PBMCs, obtained from culture after CMV antigen stimulation. The chain uses TRBV4-3 and TRBJ2-1; 9 bases fit TRBD2. The receptor was derived from a human donor in good health (CMV status not recorded). Some clones in this sample may be carry-over from other donors' samples. CDR3 DNA sequence: TGCGCCAGCAGCCAAGGAACCCGTGCGGGAGGGGCCTACAATGAGCAGTTCTTC. It translates to CASSQGTRAGGAYNEQFF.